This TCR beta chain is drawn from a study of blood T cell repertoires in COVID-19. In the study overall: From the United States, Italy and Spain came samples of acute and convalescent COVID-19. Sources were T cells, B-cell-depleted T cells, or PBMCs; the material itself was cDNA or gDNA.

This clone occurred a few times. This CDR3 region has 16 residues. The trim removed 1 base at V and 8 bases at J, leaving 9 bases unmatched. Germline CDR1 and CDR2: SGHKS and YYEKEE (reference sequence). The data were produced by immunoSEQ multiplex PCR, yet TCRdb's version contains in-frame clones alone and is incomplete. Here the sample spans more than 110,000 clones, around three quarters being singletons. The source material was peripheral blood. The chain combines TRBV5-5 with TRBJ2-1, with 10 bases that match TRBD1. This receptor was obtained from a man older than 75 with acute or convalescent COVID-19. CDR3 bases: TGTGCCAGCAGCTTGCCCAGGGGACAGGGGACCGATGAGCAGTTCTTC. Residues: CASSLPRGQGTDEQFF. The full variable domain, with the rest looked up from reference TRBV5-5 and TRBJ2-1, is DAGVTQSPTHLIKTRGQQVTLRCSPISGHKSVSWYQQVLGQGPQFIFQYYEKEERGRGNFPDRFSARQFPNYSSELNVNALLLGDSALYLCASSLPRGQGTDEQFFGPGTRLTVL.